A selection of T cell receptor beta chains follows, all from one sample in a study of T-cell memory formation after mild COVID-19. Using its own MiXCR run on the 5' RACE reads, TCRdb lists one record per CDR3 protein. Of roughly 150,000 distinct CDR3 sequences listed, 20% to 25% are singletons. The sample comprised PBMCs or a T cell subset sorted from them (not recorded which). The receptors were gathered from an adult woman who had mild COVID-19 (a few samples of this study predate the infection). Cell type and time point are not known. Both conserved end residues are part of each CDR3. A D gene is named only where the DNA matches it firmly. Expanded clones are given a class, and other clones once, few, many or no size at all.

D | size | J | V | CDR3 | DNA
- | few | TRBJ1-1 | TRBV5-1 | CASSLHNTEAFF | TGCGCCAGCAGCCTTCACAACACTGAAGCTTTCTTT
- | - | TRBJ2-7 | TRBV21-1 | CASSKSRETGDYEQYF | TGTGCCAGCAGCAAAAGCAGGGAGACAGGGGACTACGAGCAGTACTTC
TRBD2 | - | TRBJ2-1 | TRBV12-3/TRBV12-4 | CASSARGRGYNEQFF | TGTGCCAGCAGTGCTCGCGGGAGGGGCTACAATGAGCAGTTCTTC
- | - | TRBJ1-1 | TRBV7-9 | CASSPPLGSAEAFF | TGTGCCAGCAGCCCCCCCCTGGGGTCAGCTGAAGCTTTCTTT
- | many | TRBJ2-7 | TRBV28 | CATTTPSSYEQYF | TGTGCCACGACAACTCCGAGCTCCTACGAGCAGTACTTC
- | - | TRBJ2-5 | TRBV20-1 | CSAREGESDETQYF | TGCAGTGCTAGAGAGGGGGAGTCGGATGAGACCCAGTACTTC
- | - | TRBJ1-2 | TRBV5-1 | CASSLGQIANYGYTF | TGCGCCAGCAGCTTGGGACAGATAGCTAACTATGGCTACACCTTC
TRBD1 | few | TRBJ2-5 | TRBV15 | CATSRDRQGGQETQYF | TGTGCCACCAGCAGAGATAGACAGGGGGGACAAGAGACCCAGTACTTC
TRBD1 | - | TRBJ2-2 | TRBV3-1 | CASSDLDRGPVGELFF | TGTGCCAGCAGCGACTTGGACAGGGGGCCGGTCGGGGAGCTGTTTTTT
- | - | TRBJ2-7 | TRBV4-1 | CASSPNPTYEQYF | TGCGCCAGCAGCCCCAACCCTACGTACGAGCAGTACTTC
- | few | TRBJ2-1 | TRBV6-5 | CASSPYSLNEQFF | TGTGCCAGCAGTCCGTACTCACTCAATGAGCAGTTCTTC
- | - | TRBJ2-1 | TRBV12-3/TRBV12-4 | CASSLLSGSPHNEQFF | TGTGCCAGCAGTTTATTATCCGGGAGTCCCCACAATGAGCAGTTCTTC
- | few | TRBJ2-1 | TRBV15 | CATKLVLGSNEQFF | TGTGCCACCAAGTTGGTGTTAGGGAGCAATGAGCAGTTCTTC
- | once | TRBJ1-5 | TRBV6-2/TRBV6-3 | CATQMTNSNQPQHF | TGTGCCACCCAGATGACAAATAGCAATCAGCCCCAGCATTTT
TRBD2 | - | TRBJ2-1 | TRBV6-6 | CASSYYSSGSPNEQFF | TGTGCCAGCAGTTACTATTCTAGCGGGAGTCCCAATGAGCAGTTCTTC
- | - | TRBJ2-3 | TRBV21-1 | CASSVTLAQGSTDTQYF | TGTGCCAGCAGCGTTACTCTAGCGCAAGGGTCCACAGATACGCAGTATTTT
- | many | TRBJ2-1 | TRBV12-3/TRBV12-4 | CASRSLLADNEQFF | TGTGCCAGCAGGAGTCTACTAGCAGACAATGAGCAGTTCTTC
TRBD2 | - | TRBJ2-1 | TRBV12-3/TRBV12-4 | CASNLATGGHEQFF | TGTGCCAGCAACCTGGCCACGGGGGGGCATGAGCAGTTCTTC
TRBD1 | few | TRBJ1-2 | TRBV7-9 | CASSQDRTYGYTF | TGTGCCAGCAGCCAGGACAGGACCTATGGCTACACCTTC
- | - | TRBJ1-2 | TRBV2 | CASRDQWAVEYGYTF | TGTGCCAGCAGAGACCAATGGGCAGTCGAGTACGGCTACACCTTC
TRBD2 | - | TRBJ2-7 | TRBV6-2/TRBV6-3 | CASSPLGLAGDPYEQYF | TGTGCCAGCAGTCCCCTGGGACTAGCGGGGGACCCCTACGAGCAGTACTTC
TRBD2 | - | TRBJ2-7 | TRBV4-1 | CASSQEPGLAGEQYF | TGCGCCAGCAGCCAAGAGCCGGGACTAGCGGGCGAGCAGTACTTC
- | - | TRBJ1-3 | TRBV21-1 | CASSKCEVWSDRGEPSSGNTIYF | TGTGCCAGCAGCAAATGTGAGGTGTGGAGCGACAGGGGGGAACCAAGCTCTGGAAACACCATATATTTT
- | - | TRBJ2-3 | TRBV5-5 | CASSLPLGRDTQYF | TGTGCCAGCAGCTTGCCCCTAGGGCGCGATACGCAGTATTTT
- | few | TRBJ2-7 | TRBV5-5 | CASSPDPSSYEQYF | TGTGCCAGCAGTCCAGACCCGAGCTCCTACGAGCAGTACTTC
TRBD2 | - | TRBJ2-1 | TRBV19 | CASSDLAGGLNNEQFF | TGTGCCAGTAGTGACCTAGCGGGAGGTCTGAACAATGAGCAGTTCTTC
TRBD1 | - | TRBJ2-3 | TRBV20-1 | CSAHRGIPTDTQYF | TGCAGTGCTCACAGGGGGATACCCACAGATACGCAGTATTTT
- | many | TRBJ2-5 | TRBV20-1 | CSARAGQSQETQYF | TGCAGTGCTAGAGCTGGACAGTCGCAAGAGACCCAGTACTTC
- | - | TRBJ1-4 | TRBV12-3/TRBV12-4 | CASPEAGVCEKLFF | TGTGCCAGCCCCGAGGCCGGCGTGTGTGAAAAACTGTTTTTT
- | - | TRBJ1-2 | TRBV28 | CASSSAVRSDPYGYTF | TGTGCCAGCAGTTCGGCGGTAAGATCTGACCCCTATGGCTACACCTTC
- | few | TRBJ1-5 | TRBV7-6 | CASSLAQGNQPQHF | TGTGCCAGCAGCTTAGCGCAGGGTAATCAGCCCCAGCATTTT
- | few | TRBJ2-7 | TRBV20-1 | CSALGVSYEQYF | TGCAGTGCATTGGGGGTTTCCTACGAGCAGTACTTC
- | - | TRBJ2-5 | TRBV4-1 | CASSPLGGRIQETQYF | TGCGCCAGCAGCCCGTTGGGCGGGCGCATCCAAGAGACCCAGTACTTC
- | few | TRBJ1-1 | TRBV5-1 | CASSLTGSTEAFF | TGCGCCAGCAGCTTAACAGGGAGCACTGAAGCTTTCTTT
TRBD1 | - | TRBJ1-2 | TRBV29-1 | CSVERDRGAHF | TGCAGCGTCGAACGAGACAGGGGGGCCCACTTC
- | few | TRBJ1-5 | TRBV4-1 | CASSRIAGDQPQHF | TGCGCCAGCAGCCGGATCGCAGGGGATCAGCCCCAGCATTTT
- | few | TRBJ1-1 | TRBV4-1 | CASSQLNGAEAFF | TGCGCCAGCAGCCAACTTAATGGCGCTGAAGCTTTCTTT
- | few | TRBJ1-2 | TRBV12-3/TRBV12-4 | CASRQSGAGDGYTF | TGTGCCAGCAGACAATCAGGGGCCGGGGATGGCTACACCTTC
- | once | TRBJ2-7 | TRBV4-3 | CASSQDGIYEQYF | TGCGCCAGCAGCCAAGACGGAATCTACGAGCAGTACTTC
- | few | TRBJ2-3 | TRBV7-9 | CASSLAFTATDTQYF | TGTGCCAGCAGCTTAGCCTTTACGGCGACAGATACGCAGTATTTT
- | - | TRBJ1-5 | TRBV4-1 | CASSLGASHNQPQHF | TGCGCCAGCAGCCTCGGGGCCTCCCACAATCAGCCCCAGCATTTT